The 3 T cell receptor beta chains listed next were all sequenced from one sample in a study of blood T cell repertoires in COVID-19. TCRdb's copy holds only in-frame clones and misses some; the assay was immunoSEQ multiplex PCR. This sample has approximately 500,000 clones; roughly 89% occur once, and the top ten carry less than 9%. The material sequenced was peripheral blood. These receptors were collected from a woman aged 45-65 years with COVID-19, enrolled during active disease.

CDR3 nucleotide sequence: TGTGCCAGCACCGGAAGGACAGCCTACGAGCAGTACTTC. Amino acids: CASTGRTAYEQYF. The J gene is TRBJ2-7, the V gene TRBV27; D is possibly TRBD1 (6 bases). V dropped 7 bases and J dropped 2 bases, with 12 bases sitting between them. CDR1 and CDR2 from the germline V gene are MNHEY and SMNVEV (reference sequence). The CDR3 is 13 amino acids.

The rearrangement links TRBV15 to TRBJ2-1; TRBD1 is a possible D gene (6 bases). The germline V gene encodes CDR1 LNHNV and CDR2 YYDKDF (reference sequence). V was cut by 2 bases and J by 5 bases, with 16 bases left in between. The CDR3 length is 16 residues. CDR3 residues: CATSRLREQGHNEQFF. The CDR3 nucleotides read TGTGCCACCAGCAGACTTAGGGAACAGGGTCACAATGAGCAGTTCTTC.

This clone was seen at least ten times. This chain joins TRBV5-1 and TRBJ2-5; D is possibly TRBD2 (6 bases). V lost 0 bases to trimming and J lost 2 bases, with 11 bases between them. This CDR3 contains 15 residues. Germline CDR1 is SGHRS and CDR2 is YFSETQ. The CDR3 loop is CASSLASGPQETQYF. Written as DNA, the CDR3 is TGCGCCAGCAGCTTGGCCAGCGGGCCTCAAGAGACCCAGTACTTC.